Below, one T cell receptor (beta chain) is given with its context. The antigen remains unidentified. V lost 3 bases and J 0 bases, leaving 18 bases between the germline ends. CDR1 and CDR2 (germline): KGHSH, LQKENI. The CDR3 loop spans 18 amino acids. The sample belongs to a study of cytomegalovirus exposure and HLA in healthy donors. Regarding the study as a whole: Rarity marked most TCR sequences, yet some public TCRs occurred in many donors.

Primers: 60 Vbeta forward and 13 Jbeta reverse. The data were produced by immunoSEQ multiplex PCR, yet TCRdb's version contains in-frame clones alone and is incomplete. The sample has 150,000 to 200,000 clones, approximately 80% seen once. This clonotype was sampled from a woman aged 40 to 50 in good health and CMV-seronegative. The chain recombines TRBV18 with TRBJ1-3; D possibly corresponds to TRBD1 (6 bases). The sequenced material came from PBMCs. This CDR3 is CASSPLESGTLSGNTIYF. DNA for the CDR3: TGTGCCAGCTCACCCCTTGAGTCGGGGACACTCTCTGGAAACACCATATATTTT.